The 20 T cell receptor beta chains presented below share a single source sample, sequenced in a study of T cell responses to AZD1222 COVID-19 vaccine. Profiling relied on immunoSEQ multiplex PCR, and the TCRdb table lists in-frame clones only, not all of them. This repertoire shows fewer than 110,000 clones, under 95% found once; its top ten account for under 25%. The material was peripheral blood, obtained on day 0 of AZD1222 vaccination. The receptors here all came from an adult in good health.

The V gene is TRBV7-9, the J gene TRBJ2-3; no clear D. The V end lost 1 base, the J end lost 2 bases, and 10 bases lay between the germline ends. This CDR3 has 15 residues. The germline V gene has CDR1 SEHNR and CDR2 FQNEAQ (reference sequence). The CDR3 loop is CASSLELPVTDTQYF. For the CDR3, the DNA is TGTGCCAGCAGCTTAGAGCTCCCCGTCACAGATACGCAGTATTTT. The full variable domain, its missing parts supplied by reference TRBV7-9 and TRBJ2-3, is DTGVSQNPRHKITKRGQNVTFRCDPISEHNRLYWYRQTLGQGPEFLTYFQNEAQLEKSRLLSDRFSAERPKGSFSTLEIQRTEQGDSAMYLCASSLELPVTDTQYFGPGTRLTVL.

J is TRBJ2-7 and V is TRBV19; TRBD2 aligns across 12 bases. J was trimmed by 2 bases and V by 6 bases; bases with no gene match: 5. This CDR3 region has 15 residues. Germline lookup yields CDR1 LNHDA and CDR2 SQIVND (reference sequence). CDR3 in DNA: TGTGCCAGTAGCCCCCGGACTAGCGGGGCCTACGAGCAGTACTTC. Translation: CASSPRTSGAYEQYF.

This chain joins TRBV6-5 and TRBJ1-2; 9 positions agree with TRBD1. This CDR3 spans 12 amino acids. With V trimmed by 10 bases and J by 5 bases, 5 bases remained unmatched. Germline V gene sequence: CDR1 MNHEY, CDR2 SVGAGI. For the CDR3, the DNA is TGTGCCATCCGGGACAGGGTTTATGGCTACACCTTC. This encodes CAIRDRVYGYTF.

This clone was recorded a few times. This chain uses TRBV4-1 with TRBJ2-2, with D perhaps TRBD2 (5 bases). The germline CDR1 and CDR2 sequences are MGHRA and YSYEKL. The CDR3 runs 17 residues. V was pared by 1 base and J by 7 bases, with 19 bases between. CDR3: CASSQGASVGGHGELFF. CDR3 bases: TGCGCCAGCAGCCAAGGGGCGTCAGTTGGCGGGCACGGGGAGCTGTTTTTT.

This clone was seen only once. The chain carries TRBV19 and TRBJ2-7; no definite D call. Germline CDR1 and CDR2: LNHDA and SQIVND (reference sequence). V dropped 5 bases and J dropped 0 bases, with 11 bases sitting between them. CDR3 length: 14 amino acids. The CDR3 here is CASSSRAISYEQYF. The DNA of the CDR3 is TGTGCCAGTAGTTCCCGAGCTATCTCCTACGAGCAGTACTTC.

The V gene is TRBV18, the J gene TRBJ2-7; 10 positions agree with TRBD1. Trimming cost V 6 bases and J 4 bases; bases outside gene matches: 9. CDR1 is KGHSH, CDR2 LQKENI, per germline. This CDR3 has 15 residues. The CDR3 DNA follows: TGTGCCAGCTCCCTAGGACAGGGGGTAGAATACGAGCAGTACTTC. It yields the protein CASSLGQGVEYEQYF. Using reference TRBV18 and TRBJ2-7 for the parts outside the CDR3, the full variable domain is NAGVMQNPRHLVRRRGQEARLRCSPMKGHSHVYWYRQLPEEGLKFMVYLQKENIIDESGMPKERFSAEFPKEGPSILRIQQVVRGDSAAYFCASSLGQGVEYEQYFGPGTRLTVT.

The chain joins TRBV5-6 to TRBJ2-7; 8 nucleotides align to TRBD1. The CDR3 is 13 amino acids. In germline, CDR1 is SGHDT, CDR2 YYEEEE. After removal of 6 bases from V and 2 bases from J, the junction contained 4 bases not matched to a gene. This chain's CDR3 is CASTRTGPYEQYF. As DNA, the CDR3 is TGTGCCAGCACCAGGACAGGGCCCTACGAGCAGTACTTC.

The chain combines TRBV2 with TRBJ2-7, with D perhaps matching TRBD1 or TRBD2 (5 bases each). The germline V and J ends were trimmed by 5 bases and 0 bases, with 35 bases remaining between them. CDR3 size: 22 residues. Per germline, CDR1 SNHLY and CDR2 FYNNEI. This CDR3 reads CASSPHPTPRRWTGPGSYEQYF. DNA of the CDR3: TGTGCCAGCAGTCCACACCCAACCCCACGGAGATGGACGGGGCCCGGCTCCTACGAGCAGTACTTC.

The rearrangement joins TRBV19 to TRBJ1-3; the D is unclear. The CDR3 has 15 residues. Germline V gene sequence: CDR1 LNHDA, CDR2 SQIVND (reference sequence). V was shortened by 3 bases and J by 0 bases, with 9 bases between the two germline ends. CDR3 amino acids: CASSMKGISGNTIYF. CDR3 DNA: TGTGCCAGTAGTATGAAGGGTATCTCTGGAAACACCATATATTTT. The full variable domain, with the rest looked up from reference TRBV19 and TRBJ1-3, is DGGITQSPKYLFRKEGQNVTLSCEQNLNHDAMYWYRQDPGQGLRLIYYSQIVNDFQKGDIAEGYSVSREKKESFPLTVTSAQKNPTAFYLCASSMKGISGNTIYFGEGSWLTVV.

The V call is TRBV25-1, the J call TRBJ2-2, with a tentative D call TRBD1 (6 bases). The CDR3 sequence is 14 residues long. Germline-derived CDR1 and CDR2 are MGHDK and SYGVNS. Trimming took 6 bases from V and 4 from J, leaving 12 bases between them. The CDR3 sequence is CASSPQGSTGELFF. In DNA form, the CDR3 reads TGTGCCAGCAGCCCCCAGGGGAGCACCGGGGAGCTGTTTTTT.

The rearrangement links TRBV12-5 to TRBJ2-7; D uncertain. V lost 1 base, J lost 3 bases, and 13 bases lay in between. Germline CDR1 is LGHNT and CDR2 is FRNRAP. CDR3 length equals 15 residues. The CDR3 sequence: CASGLALEVFYEQYF. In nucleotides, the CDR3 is TGTGCTAGTGGTTTGGCCCTTGAAGTATTCTACGAGCAGTACTTC.

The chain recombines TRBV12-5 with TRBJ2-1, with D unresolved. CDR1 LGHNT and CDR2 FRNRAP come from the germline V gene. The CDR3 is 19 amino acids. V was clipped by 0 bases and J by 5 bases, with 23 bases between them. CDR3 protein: CASGLVLGAIRGIHNEQFF. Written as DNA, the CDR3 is TGTGCTAGTGGTTTGGTACTGGGCGCCATCCGTGGGATTCACAATGAGCAGTTCTTC.

The CDR3 DNA follows: TGTGCCAGTGCCACATCGGGTGGCTACACCTTC. Encoded protein: CASATSGGYTF. The chain has TRBV19 and TRBJ1-2, with D unresolved. V gave up 8 bases and J gave up 7 bases, with 11 bases separating them. From germline, CDR1 is LNHDA and CDR2 SQIVND (reference sequence). The CDR3 loop spans 11 amino acids.

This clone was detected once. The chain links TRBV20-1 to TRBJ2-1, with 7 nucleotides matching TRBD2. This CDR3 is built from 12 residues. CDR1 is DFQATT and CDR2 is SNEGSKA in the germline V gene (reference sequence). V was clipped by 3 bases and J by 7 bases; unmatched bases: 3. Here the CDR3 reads CSASLGGNEQFF. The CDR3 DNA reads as TGCAGTGCTAGTCTCGGGGGGAATGAGCAGTTCTTC.

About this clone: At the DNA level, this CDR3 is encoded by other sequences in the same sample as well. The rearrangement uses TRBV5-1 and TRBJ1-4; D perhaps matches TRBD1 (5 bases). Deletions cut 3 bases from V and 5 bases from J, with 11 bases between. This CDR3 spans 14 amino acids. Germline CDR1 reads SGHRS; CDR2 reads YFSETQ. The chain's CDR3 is CASSSRGLNEKLFF. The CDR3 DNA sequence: TGCGCCAGCAGCTCACGGGGCTTAAATGAAAAACTGTTTTTT.

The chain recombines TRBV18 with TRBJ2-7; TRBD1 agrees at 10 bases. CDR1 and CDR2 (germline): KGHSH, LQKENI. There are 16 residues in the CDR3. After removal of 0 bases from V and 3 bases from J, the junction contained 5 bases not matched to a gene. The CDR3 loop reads CASSPPLGQGDYEQYF. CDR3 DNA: TGTGCCAGCTCACCACCCCTAGGACAGGGGGACTACGAGCAGTACTTC.

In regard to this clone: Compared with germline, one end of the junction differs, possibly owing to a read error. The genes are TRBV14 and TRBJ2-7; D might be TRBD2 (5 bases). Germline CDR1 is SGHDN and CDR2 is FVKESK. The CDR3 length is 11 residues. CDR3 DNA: TGTGCCAGCAGCCAAAACCCCCCAGCGGTCTTC. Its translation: CASSQNPPAVF.

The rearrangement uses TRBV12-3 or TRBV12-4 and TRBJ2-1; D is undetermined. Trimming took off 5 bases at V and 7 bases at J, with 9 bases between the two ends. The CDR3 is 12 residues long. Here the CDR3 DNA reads TGTGCCAGCAGTCCCCATACGAATGAGCAGTTCTTC. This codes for CASSPHTNEQFF.

DNA of the CDR3: TGTGCCAGCCGCCCAGGAGCAGGGGGGACTGAAGCTTTCTTT. Protein: CASRPGAGGTEAFF. This sequence joins TRBV6-5 and TRBJ1-1, with 7 bases that match TRBD1. The trim removed 8 bases at V and 5 bases at J, leaving 11 bases unmatched. The CDR3 spans 14 residues. Per germline, CDR1 MNHEY and CDR2 SVGAGI.

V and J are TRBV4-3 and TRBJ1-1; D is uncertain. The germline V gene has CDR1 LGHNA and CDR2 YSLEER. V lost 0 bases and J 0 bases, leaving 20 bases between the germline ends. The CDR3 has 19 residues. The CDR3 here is CASSQDLFGSWELNTEAFF. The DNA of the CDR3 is TGCGCCAGCAGCCAAGATTTATTTGGGTCTTGGGAATTGAACACTGAAGCTTTCTTT.